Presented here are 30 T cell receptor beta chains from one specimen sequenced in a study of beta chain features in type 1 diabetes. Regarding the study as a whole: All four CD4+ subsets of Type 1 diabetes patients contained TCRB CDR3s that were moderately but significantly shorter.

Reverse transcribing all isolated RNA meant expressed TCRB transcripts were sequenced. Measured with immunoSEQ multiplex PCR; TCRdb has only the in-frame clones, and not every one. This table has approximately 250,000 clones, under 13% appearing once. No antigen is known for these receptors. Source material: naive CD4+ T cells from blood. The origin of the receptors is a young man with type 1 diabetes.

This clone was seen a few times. The CDR3 DNA follows: TGTGCTAGTTCAGGACAGCTCAATCAGCCCCAGCATTTT. Its protein is CASSGQLNQPQHF. The genes are TRBV12-5 and TRBJ1-5, with D tentatively TRBD1 (6 bases). V was clipped by 8 bases and J by 3 bases, with 11 bases between them. Germline CDR1 LGHNT, CDR2 FRNRAP. The CDR3 totals 13 residues.

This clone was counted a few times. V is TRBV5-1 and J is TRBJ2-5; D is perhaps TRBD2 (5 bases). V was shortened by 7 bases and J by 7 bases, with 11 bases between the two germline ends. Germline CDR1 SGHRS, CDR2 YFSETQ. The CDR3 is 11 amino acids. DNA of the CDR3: TGCGCCAGCGCCTCCGAGGGGACCCAGTACTTC. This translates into CASASEGTQYF.

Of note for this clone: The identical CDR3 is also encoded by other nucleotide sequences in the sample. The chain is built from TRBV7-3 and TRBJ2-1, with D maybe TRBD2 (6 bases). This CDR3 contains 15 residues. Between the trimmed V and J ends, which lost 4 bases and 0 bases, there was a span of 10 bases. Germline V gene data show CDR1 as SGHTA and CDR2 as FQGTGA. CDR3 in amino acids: CASSSGGASYNEQFF. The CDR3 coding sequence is TGTGCCAGCAGCTCAGGCGGGGCCTCCTACAATGAGCAGTTCTTC.

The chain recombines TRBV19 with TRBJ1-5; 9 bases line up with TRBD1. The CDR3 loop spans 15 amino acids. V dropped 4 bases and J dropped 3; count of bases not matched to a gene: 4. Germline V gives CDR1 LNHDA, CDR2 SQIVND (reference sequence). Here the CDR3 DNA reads TGTGCCAGTAGTAAAGGGACAGGGACCAATCAGCCCCAGCATTTT. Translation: CASSKGTGTNQPQHF.

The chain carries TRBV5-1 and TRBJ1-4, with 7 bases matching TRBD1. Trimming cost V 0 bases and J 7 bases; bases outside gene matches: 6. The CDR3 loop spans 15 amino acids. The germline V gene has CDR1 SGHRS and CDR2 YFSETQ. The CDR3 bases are TGCGCCAGCAGCTTGGAAGGGACAGTACCTGAAAAACTGTTTTTT. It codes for CASSLEGTVPEKLFF.

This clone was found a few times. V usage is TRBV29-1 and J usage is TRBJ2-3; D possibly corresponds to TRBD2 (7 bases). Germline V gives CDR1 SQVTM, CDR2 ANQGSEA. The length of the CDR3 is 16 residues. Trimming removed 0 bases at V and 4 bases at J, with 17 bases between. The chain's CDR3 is CSVEDRGASHPDTQYF. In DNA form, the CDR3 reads TGCAGCGTTGAAGATCGGGGGGCGTCCCACCCAGATACGCAGTATTTT.

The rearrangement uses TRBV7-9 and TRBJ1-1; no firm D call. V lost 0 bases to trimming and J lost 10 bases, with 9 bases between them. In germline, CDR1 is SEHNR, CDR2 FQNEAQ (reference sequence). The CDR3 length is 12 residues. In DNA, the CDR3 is TGTGCCAGCAGCTTAGCTGAAGAGGGAGCTTTCTTT. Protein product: CASSLAEEGAFF.

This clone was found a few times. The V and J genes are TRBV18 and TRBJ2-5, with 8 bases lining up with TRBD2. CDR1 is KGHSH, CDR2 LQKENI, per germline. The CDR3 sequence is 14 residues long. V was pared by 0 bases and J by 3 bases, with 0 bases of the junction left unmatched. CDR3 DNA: TGTGCCAGCTCACCACCTAGCGGGGAAGAGACCCAGTACTTC. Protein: CASSPPSGEETQYF.

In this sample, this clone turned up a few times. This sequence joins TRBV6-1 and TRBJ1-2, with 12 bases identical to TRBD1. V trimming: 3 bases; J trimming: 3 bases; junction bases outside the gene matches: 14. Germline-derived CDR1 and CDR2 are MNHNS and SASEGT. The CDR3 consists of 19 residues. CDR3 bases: TGTGCCAGCAGTGATGAATGGTCGTTTGGGACAGGGGGCTACTATGGCTACACCTTC. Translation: CASSDEWSFGTGGYYGYTF.

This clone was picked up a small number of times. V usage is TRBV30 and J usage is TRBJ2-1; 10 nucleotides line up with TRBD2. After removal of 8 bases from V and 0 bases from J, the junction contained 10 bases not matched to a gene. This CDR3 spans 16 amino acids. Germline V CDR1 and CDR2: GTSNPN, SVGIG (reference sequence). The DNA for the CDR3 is TGTGCCCGATCTAGCGGGGGCCCTAGCTCCTACAATGAGCAGTTCTTC. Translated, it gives CARSSGGPSSYNEQFF.

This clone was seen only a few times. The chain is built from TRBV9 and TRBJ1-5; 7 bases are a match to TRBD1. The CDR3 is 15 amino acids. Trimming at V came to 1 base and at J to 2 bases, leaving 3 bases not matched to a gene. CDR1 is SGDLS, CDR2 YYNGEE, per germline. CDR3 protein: CASSVQQGGNQPQHF. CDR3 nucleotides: TGTGCCAGCAGCGTACAGCAGGGGGGCAATCAGCCCCAGCATTTT.

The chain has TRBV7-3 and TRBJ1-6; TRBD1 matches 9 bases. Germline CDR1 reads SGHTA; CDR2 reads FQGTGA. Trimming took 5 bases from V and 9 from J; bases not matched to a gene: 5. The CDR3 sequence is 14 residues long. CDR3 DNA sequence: TGTGCCAGCAGCATCGGACAGGGGTCTTCACCCCTCCACTTT. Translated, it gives CASSIGQGSSPLHF.

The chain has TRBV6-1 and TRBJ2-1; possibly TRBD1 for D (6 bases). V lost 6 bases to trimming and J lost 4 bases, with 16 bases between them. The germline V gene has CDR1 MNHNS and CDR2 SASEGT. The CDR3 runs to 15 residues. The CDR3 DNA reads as TGTGCCAGCAGGGACGACAGGCAGAATTACAATGAGCAGTTCTTC. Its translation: CASRDDRQNYNEQFF.

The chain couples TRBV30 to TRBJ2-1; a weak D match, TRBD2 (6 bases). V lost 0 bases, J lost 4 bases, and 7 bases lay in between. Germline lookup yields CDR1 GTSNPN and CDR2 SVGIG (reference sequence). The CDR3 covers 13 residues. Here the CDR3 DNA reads TGTGCCTGGAGTGTCGGAGGGTACAATGAGCAGTTCTTC. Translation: CAWSVGGYNEQFF.

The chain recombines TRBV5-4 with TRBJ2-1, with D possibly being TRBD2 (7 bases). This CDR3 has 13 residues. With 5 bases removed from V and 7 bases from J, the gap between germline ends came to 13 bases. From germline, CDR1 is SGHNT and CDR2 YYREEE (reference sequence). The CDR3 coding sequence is TGTGCCAGCAGATTACAGGGAGGGAATGAGCAGTTCTTC. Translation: CASRLQGGNEQFF.

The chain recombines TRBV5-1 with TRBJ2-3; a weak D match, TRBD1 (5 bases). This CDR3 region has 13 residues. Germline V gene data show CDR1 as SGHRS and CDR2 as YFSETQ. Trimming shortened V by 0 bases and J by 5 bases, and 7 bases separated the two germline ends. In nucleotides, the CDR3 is TGCGCCAGCAGCTTGGGGGGCCTAGATACGCAGTATTTT. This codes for CASSLGGLDTQYF.

The CDR3 protein is CASSAGLAGADTQYF. CDR3 sequence (DNA): TGTGCCAGCTCAGCGGGACTAGCGGGGGCAGATACGCAGTATTTT. This chain connects TRBV18 to TRBJ2-3; 14 nucleotides line up with TRBD2. The ends lost 5 bases at V and 4 bases at J; junction bases unmatched: 2. The length of the CDR3 is 15 residues. Germline CDR1 KGHSH, CDR2 LQKENI.

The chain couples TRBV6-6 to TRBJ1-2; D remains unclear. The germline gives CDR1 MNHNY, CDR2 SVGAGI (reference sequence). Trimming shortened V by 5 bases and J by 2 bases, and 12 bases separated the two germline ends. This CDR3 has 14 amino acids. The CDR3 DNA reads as TGTGCCAGCAGTATGACACTGGGCAACTATGGCTACACCTTC. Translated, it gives CASSMTLGNYGYTF.

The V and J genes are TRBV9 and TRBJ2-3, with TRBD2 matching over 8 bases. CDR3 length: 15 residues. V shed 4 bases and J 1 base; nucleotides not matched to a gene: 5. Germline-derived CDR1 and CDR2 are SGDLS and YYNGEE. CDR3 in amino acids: CASSPRGGGTDTQYF. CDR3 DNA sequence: TGTGCCAGCAGCCCCCGGGGGGGCGGCACAGATACGCAGTATTTT.

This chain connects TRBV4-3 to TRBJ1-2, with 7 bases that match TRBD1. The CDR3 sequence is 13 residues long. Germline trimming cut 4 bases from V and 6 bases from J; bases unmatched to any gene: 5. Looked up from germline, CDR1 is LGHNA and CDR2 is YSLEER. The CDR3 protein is CASSRQGWDGYTF. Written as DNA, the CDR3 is TGCGCCAGCAGCCGACAGGGCTGGGATGGCTACACCTTC.

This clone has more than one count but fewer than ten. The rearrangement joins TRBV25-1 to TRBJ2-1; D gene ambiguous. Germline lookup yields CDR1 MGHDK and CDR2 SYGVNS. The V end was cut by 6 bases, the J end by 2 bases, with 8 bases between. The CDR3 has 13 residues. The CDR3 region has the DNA TGTGCCAGCAGGGTAGACACCTACAATGAGCAGTTCTTC. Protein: CASRVDTYNEQFF.

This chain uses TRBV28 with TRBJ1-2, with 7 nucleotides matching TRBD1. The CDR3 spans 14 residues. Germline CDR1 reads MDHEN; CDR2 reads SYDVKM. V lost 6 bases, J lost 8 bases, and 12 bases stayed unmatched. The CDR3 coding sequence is TGTGCCAGCAGAGGGGGCAGGCTATATGGCGGCTACACCTTC. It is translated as CASRGGRLYGGYTF.

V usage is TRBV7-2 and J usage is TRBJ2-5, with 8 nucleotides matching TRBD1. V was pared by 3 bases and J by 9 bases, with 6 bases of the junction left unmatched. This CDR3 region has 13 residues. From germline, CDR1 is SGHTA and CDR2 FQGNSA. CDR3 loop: CASSFTTGGPQYF. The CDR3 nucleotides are TGTGCCAGCAGCTTTACCACAGGGGGACCCCAGTACTTC.

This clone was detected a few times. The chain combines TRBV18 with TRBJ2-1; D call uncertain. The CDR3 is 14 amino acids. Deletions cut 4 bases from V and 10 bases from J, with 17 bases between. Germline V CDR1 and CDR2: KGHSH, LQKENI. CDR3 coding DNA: TGTGCCAGCTCACAACAAAACTCCGAGGTCGAGCAGTTCTTC. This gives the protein CASSQQNSEVEQFF.

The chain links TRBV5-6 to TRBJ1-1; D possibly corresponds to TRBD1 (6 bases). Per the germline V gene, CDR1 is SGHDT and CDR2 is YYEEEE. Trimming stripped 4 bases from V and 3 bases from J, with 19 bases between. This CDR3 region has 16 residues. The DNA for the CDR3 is TGTGCCAGCAGCCCCGGGACACTCATGGGGTACACTGAAGCTTTCTTT. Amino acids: CASSPGTLMGYTEAFF.

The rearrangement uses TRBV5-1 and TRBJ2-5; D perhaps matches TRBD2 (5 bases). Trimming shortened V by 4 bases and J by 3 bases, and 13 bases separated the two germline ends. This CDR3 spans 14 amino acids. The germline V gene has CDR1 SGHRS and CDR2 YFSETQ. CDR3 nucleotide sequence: TGCGCCAGCAGCCCGACCCCCGGGGAAGAGACCCAGTACTTC. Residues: CASSPTPGEETQYF.

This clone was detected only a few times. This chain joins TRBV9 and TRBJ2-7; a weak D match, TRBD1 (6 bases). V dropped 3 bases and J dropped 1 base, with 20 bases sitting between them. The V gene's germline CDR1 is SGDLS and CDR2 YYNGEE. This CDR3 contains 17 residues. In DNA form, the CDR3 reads TGTGCCAGCAGCGCAGATGCCCTTGCAAGGGGGTCCTACGAGCAGTACTTC. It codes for CASSADALARGSYEQYF.

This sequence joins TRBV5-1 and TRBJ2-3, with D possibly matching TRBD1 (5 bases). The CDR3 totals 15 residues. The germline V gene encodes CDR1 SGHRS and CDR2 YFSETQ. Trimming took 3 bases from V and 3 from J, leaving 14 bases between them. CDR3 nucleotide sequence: TGCGCCAGCAGCTGGGGCCCGACACTGACAGATACGCAGTATTTT. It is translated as CASSWGPTLTDTQYF. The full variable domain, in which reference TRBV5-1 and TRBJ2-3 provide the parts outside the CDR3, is KAGVTQTPRYLIKTRGQQVTLSCSPISGHRSVSWYQQTPGQGLQFLFEYFSETQRNKGNFPGRFSGRQFSNSRSEMNVSTLELGDSALYLCASSWGPTLTDTQYFGPGTRLTVL.

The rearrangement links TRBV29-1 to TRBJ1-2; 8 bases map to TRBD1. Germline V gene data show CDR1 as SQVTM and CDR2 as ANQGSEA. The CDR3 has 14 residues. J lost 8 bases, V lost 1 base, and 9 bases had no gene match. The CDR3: CSVEGGRGLHGYTF. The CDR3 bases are TGCAGCGTTGAAGGGGGCAGGGGGCTACACGGCTACACCTTC.

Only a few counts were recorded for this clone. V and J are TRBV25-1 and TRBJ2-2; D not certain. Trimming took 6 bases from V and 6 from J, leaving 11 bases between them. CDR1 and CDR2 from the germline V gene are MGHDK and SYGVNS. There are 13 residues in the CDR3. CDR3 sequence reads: CASSEYTAGELFF. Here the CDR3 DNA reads TGTGCCAGCAGCGAGTATACGGCCGGGGAGCTGTTTTTT.